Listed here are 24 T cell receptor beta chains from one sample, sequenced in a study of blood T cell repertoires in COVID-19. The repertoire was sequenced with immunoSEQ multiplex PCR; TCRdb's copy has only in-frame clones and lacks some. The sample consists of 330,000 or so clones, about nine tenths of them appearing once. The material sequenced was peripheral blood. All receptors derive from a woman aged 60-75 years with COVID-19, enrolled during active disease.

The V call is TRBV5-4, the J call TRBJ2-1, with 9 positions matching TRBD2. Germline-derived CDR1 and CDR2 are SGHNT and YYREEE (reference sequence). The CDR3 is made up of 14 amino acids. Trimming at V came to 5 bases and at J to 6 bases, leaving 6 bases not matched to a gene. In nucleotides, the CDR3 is TGTGCCAGCAGGAGCGGGGGGTCACGCAATGAGCAGTTCTTC. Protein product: CASRSGGSRNEQFF.

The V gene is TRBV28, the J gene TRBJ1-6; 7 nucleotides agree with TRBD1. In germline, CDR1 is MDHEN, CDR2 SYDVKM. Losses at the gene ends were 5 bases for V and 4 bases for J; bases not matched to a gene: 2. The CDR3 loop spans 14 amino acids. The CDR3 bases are TGTGCCAGCAGTCCGGGACAGTATAATTCACCCCTCCACTTT. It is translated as CASSPGQYNSPLHF.

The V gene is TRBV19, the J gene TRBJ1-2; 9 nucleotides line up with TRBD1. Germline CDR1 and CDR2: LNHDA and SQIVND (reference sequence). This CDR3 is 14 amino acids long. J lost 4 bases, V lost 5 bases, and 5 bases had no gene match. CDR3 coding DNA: TGTGCCAGTAGTCCCTCGACAGGGGGCTATGGCTACACCTTC. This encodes CASSPSTGGYGYTF.

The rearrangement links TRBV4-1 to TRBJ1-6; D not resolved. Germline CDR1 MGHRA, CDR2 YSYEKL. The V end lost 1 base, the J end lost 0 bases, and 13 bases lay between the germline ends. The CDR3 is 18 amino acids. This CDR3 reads CASSQVPPRSSYNSPLHF. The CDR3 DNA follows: TGCGCCAGCAGCCAAGTGCCCCCTCGCAGCTCCTATAATTCACCCCTCCACTTT.

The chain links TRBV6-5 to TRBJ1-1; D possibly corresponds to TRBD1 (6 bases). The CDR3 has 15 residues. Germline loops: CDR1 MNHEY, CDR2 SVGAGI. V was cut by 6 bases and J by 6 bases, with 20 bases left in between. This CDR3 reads CASRSTGIWEAEAFF. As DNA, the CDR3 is TGTGCCAGCAGGTCCACAGGGATTTGGGAAGCTGAAGCTTTCTTT.

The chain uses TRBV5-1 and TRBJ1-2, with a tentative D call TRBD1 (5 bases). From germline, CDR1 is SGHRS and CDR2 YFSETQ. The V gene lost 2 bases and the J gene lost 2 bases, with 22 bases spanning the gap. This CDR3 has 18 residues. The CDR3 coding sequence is TGCGCCAGCAGCTTAATTGCAGTTCTCGGGGGTGGGAACTATGGCTACACCTTC. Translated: CASSLIAVLGGGNYGYTF.

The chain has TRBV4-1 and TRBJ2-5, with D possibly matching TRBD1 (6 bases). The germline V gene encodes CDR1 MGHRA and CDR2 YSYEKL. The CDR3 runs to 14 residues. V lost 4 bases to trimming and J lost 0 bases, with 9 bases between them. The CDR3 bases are TGCGCCAGCAGCCCCCGGGACAACCAAGAGACCCAGTACTTC. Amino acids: CASSPRDNQETQYF.

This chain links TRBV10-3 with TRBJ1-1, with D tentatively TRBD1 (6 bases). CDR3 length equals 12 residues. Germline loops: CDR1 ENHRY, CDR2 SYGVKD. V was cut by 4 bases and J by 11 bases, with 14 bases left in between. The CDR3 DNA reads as TGTGCCATCAGTGGGGGACAAACGTTGGCTTTCTTT. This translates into CAISGGQTLAFF.

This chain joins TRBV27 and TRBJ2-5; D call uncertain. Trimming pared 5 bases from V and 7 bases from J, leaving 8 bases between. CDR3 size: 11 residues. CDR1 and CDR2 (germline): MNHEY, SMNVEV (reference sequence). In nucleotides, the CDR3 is TGTGCCAGCAGTAACCCCGGGACCCAGTACTTC. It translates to CASSNPGTQYF.

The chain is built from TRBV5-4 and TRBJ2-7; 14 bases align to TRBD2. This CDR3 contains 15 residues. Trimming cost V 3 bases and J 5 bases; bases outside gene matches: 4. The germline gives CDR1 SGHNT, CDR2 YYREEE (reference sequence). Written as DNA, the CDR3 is TGTGCCAGCAGCTACGGACTAGCGGGGGGAAACGAGCAGTACTTC. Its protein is CASSYGLAGGNEQYF.

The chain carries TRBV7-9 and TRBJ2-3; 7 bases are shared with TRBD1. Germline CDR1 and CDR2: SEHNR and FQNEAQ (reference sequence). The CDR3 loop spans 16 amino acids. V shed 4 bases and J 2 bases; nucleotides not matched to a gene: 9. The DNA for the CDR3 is TGTGCCAGCAGCTCACAACTAGGACAGGTCACAGATACGCAGTATTTT. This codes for CASSSQLGQVTDTQYF.

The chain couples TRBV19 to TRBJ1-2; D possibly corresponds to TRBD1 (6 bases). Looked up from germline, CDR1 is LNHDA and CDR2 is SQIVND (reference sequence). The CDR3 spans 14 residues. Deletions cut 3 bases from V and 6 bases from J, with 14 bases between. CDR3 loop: CASSMLDSRHGYTF. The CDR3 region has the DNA TGTGCCAGTAGTATGTTGGACAGTAGGCATGGCTACACCTTC.

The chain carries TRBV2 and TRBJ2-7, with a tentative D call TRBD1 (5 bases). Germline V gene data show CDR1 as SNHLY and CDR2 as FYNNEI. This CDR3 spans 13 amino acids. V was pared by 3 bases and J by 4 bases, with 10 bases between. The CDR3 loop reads CASSDRVSYEQYF. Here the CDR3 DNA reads TGTGCCAGCAGTGACAGGGTTTCTTACGAGCAGTACTTC.

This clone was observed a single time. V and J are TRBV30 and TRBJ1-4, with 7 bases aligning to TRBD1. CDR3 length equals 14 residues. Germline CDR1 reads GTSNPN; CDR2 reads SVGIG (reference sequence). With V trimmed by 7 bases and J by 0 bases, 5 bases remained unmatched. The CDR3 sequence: CAFGQVATNEKLFF. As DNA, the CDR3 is TGTGCCTTCGGACAGGTGGCAACTAATGAAAAACTGTTTTTT.

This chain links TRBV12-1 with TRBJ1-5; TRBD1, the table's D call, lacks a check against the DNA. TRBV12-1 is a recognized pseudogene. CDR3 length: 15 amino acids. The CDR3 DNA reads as TGTGCCAGCAGCTTTCCGCCTTTGATCCAGGCAGCCCAGCATTTT. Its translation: CASSFPPLIQAAQHF.

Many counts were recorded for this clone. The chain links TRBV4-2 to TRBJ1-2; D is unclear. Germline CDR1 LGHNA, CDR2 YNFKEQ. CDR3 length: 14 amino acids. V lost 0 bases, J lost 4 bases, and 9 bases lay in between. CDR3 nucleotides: TGTGCCAGCAGCCAAGAGGGCAGATTCTATGGCTACACCTTC. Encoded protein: CASSQEGRFYGYTF.

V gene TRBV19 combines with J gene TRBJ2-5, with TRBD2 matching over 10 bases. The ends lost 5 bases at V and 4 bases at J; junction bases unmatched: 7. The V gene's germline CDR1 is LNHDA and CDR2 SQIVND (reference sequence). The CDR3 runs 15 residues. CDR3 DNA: TGTGCCAGTAGTTTTCTAGCGGGGGCAAGAGAGACCCAGTACTTC. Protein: CASSFLAGARETQYF.

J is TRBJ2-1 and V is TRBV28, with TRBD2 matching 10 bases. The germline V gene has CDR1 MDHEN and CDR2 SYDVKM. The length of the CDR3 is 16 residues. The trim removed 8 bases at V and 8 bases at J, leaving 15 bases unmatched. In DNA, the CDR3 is TGTGCCAGCGGTTACAGCGGGGGGGCGGTTTTCCATGAGCAGTTCTTC. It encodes CASGYSGGAVFHEQFF.

The CDR3: CAIKGAQDTRYEQYF. CDR3 DNA sequence: TGTGCCATCAAAGGAGCACAGGACACGAGATACGAGCAGTACTTC. J is TRBJ2-7 and V is TRBV10-3; a weak D match, TRBD1 (5 bases). The CDR3 extends over 15 amino acids. With 7 bases removed from V and 4 bases from J, the gap between germline ends came to 20 bases. CDR1 ENHRY and CDR2 SYGVKD come from the germline V gene.

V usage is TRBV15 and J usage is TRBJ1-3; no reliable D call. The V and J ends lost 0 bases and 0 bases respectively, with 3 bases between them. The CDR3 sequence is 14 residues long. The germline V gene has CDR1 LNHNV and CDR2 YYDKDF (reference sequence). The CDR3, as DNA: TGTGCCACCAGCAGAGACTTCTCTGGAAACACCATATATTTT. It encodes CATSRDFSGNTIYF. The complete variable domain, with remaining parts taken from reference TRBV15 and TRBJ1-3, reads DAMVIQNPRYQVTQFGKPVTLSCSQTLNHNVMYWYQQKSSQAPKLLFHYYDKDFNNEADTPDNFQSRRPNTSFCFLDIRSPGLGDTAMYLCATSRDFSGNTIYFGEGSWLTVV.

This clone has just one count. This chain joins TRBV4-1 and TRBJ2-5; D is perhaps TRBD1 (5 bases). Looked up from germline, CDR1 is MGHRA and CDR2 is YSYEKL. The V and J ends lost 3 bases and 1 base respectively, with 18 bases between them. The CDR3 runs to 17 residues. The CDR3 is CASSHLLQTEVQETQYF. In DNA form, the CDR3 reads TGCGCCAGCAGCCATTTACTCCAGACAGAGGTCCAAGAGACCCAGTACTTC.

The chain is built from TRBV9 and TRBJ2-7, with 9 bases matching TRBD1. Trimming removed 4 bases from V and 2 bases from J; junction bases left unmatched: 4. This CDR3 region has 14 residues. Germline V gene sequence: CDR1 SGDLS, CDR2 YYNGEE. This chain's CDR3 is CASSTGTGTYEQYF. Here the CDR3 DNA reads TGTGCCAGCAGCACCGGGACAGGGACCTACGAGCAGTACTTC.

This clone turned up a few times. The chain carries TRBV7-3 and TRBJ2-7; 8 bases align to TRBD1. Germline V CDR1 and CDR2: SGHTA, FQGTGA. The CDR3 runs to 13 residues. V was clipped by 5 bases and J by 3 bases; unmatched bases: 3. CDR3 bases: TGTGCCAGCAGCCCAGACAGGGGCTACGAGCAGTACTTC. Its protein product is CASSPDRGYEQYF.

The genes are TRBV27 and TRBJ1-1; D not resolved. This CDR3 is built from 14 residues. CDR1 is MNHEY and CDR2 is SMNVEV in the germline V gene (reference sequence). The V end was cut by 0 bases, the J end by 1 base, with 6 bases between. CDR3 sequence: CASSLSRANTEAFF. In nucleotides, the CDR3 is TGTGCCAGCAGTTTATCGAGGGCGAACACTGAAGCTTTCTTT.